Reported below is one TCR beta chain. The table came from immunoSEQ multiplex PCR; TCRdb's copy has only in-frame clones and leaves some out. Of fewer than 500,000 clones in the sample, approximately 90% are singletons; the top ten hold roughly 0.7%. The entry originates in a study of blood T cell repertoires in COVID-19. For the study at large: COVID-19 samples collected from the United States, Italy and Spain covered acute and convalescent phases.

Ages ranged from roughly 18 to 100 years, with residence in around 24 US areas. Two negative PCRs, clearance, or symptom resolution characterized the recovered Cohort 3 donors. Sequenced: PBMCs or T cells enriched from blood (not recorded which). This receptor was identified in a woman younger than 30 who had recovered from COVID-19.

The CDR3 sequence: CASSGRGQAPLHF. DNA for the CDR3: TGTGCCAGCAGCGGCAGGGGGCAGGCACCCCTCCACTTT. The chain uses TRBV2 and TRBJ1-6; TRBD1 agrees at 8 bases. Germline-derived CDR1 and CDR2 are SNHLY and FYNNEI. V shed 6 bases, J shed 11 bases, and the junction held 6 bases outside the gene matches. This CDR3 region has 13 residues.